These 5 T cell receptor beta chains were sequenced from one sample in a study of cytotoxic CD8 clonotypes in ibrutinib-treated CLL. Generated by immunoSEQ multiplex PCR, the TCRdb table keeps only in-frame clones and is missing some. Of some 200,000 clones listed, 55% to 85% were seen once; the top ten hold about an eighth. Specimen: PBMCs, collected after 24 months of ibrutinib treatment. All receptors come from a human donor with chronic lymphocytic leukemia.

This clone was seen a handful of times. The chain joins TRBV5-6 to TRBJ2-7; the match to TRBD2 covers 8 bases. Trimming cost V 2 bases and J 2 bases; bases outside gene matches: 3. Germline V gives CDR1 SGHDT, CDR2 YYEEEE. This CDR3 region has 14 residues. The CDR3 DNA sequence: TGTGCCAGCAGCTTACTAGCGGACCCCTACGAGCAGTACTTC. Amino acid sequence: CASSLLADPYEQYF.

The chain couples TRBV28 to TRBJ2-5; 9 bases are shared with TRBD2. The V and J ends lost 7 bases and 5 bases, in that order; junction bases with no gene match: 11. The CDR3 contains 15 residues. Per germline, CDR1 MDHEN and CDR2 SYDVKM. This CDR3 is CASTLRLAGRETQYF. CDR3 bases: TGTGCCAGCACCTTACGGCTAGCGGGACGGGAGACCCAGTACTTC.

This chain links TRBV11-2 with TRBJ2-1; D not certain. From germline, CDR1 is SGHAT and CDR2 FQNNGV. Trimming removed 9 bases at V and 5 bases at J, with 14 bases between. The CDR3 is 13 residues long. The CDR3 DNA is TGTGCCAGTTCAGTACGAGAACACAATGAGCAGTTCTTC. This encodes CASSVREHNEQFF.

This clone was recorded once. The rearrangement links TRBV30 to TRBJ1-4, with D hard to call. V was pared by 3 bases and J by 0 bases, with 8 bases between. The CDR3 runs to 14 residues. Germline V gene sequence: CDR1 GTSNPN, CDR2 SVGIG (reference sequence). CDR3 region: CAWRFAATNEKLFF. The DNA for the CDR3 is TGTGCCTGGAGGTTCGCCGCAACTAATGAAAAACTGTTTTTT.

The CDR3 sequence is CASSYRGSWTGELFF. The DNA of the CDR3 is TGTGCCAGCAGCTACAGGGGGAGTTGGACCGGGGAGCTGTTTTTT. The chain has TRBV11-2 and TRBJ2-2, with 8 bases aligning to TRBD1. V dropped 4 bases and J dropped 5; count of bases not matched to a gene: 6. The CDR3 contains 15 residues. Germline assignment: CDR1 SGHAT and CDR2 FQNNGV.